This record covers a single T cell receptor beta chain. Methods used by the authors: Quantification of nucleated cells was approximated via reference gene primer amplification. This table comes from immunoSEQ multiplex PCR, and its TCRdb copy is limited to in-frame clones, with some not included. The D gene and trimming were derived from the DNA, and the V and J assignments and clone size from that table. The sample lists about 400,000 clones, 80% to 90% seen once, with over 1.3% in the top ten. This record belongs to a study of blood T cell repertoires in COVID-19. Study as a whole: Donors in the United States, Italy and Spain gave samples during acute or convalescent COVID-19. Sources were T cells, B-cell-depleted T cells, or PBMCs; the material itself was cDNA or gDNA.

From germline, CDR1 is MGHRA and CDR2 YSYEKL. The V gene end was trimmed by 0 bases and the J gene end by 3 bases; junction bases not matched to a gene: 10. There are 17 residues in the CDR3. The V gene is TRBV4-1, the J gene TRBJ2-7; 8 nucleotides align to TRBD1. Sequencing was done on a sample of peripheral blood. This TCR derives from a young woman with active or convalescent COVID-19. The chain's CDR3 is CASSQEILPTGGYEQYF. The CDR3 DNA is TGCGCCAGCAGCCAAGAGATTTTGCCCACAGGGGGCTACGAGCAGTACTTC.